The 15 T cell receptor beta chains in this list originate from one sample, sequenced in a study of CDR3 diversity in severe acne. TCRdb called the PCR reads again in MiXCR, with one record for every CDR3 protein. The data contain some 84,000 distinct CDR3 sequences, around 53% of them singletons. The material sequenced was blood. The receptors derive from a male donor in good health, without acne.

J is TRBJ2-7 and V is TRBV20-1, with 13 bases that match TRBD2. CDR1 is DFQATT, CDR2 SNEGSKA, per germline (reference sequence). The CDR3 has 16 residues. V lost 6 bases to trimming and J lost 7 bases; unmatched junction nucleotides: 15. The CDR3 sequence is CSAPRQLAGGPGEQYF. CDR3 DNA sequence: TGCAGTGCCCCCCGTCAACTAGCGGGAGGGCCGGGGGAGCAGTACTTC.

The chain combines TRBV5-1 with TRBJ1-1, with D unresolved. Germline CDR1 reads SGHRS; CDR2 reads YFSETQ. This CDR3 region has 13 residues. With 1 base removed from V and 3 bases from J, the gap between germline ends came to 7 bases. CDR3 amino acids: CASSLLKDTEAFF. CDR3 coding DNA: TGCGCCAGCAGCTTGTTGAAGGACACTGAAGCTTTCTTT.

The genes are TRBV6-5 and TRBJ2-7; TRBD2 is a possible D gene (6 bases). The CDR3 sequence is 14 residues long. The V end was cut by 2 bases, the J end by 2 bases, with 10 bases between. Germline lookup yields CDR1 MNHEY and CDR2 SVGAGI. In DNA form, the CDR3 reads TGTGCCAGCAGTTACCAAGCGGGCACCTACGAGCAGTACTTC. Translating gives CASSYQAGTYEQYF.

The genes are TRBV25-1 and TRBJ1-4; perhaps TRBD1 as D (5 bases). Per the germline V gene, CDR1 is MGHDK and CDR2 is SYGVNS. Trimming cost V 4 bases and J 8 bases, with 14 bases left between them. The CDR3 is 14 amino acids. This chain's CDR3 is CASSADQGREKLFF. CDR3 coding DNA: TGTGCCAGCAGTGCAGACCAGGGAAGGGAAAAACTGTTTTTT.

The rearrangement joins TRBV19 to TRBJ1-5, with D maybe TRBD1 (5 bases). Germline V gene sequence: CDR1 LNHDA, CDR2 SQIVND (reference sequence). V was clipped by 3 bases and J by 9 bases, with 9 bases between them. The CDR3 extends over 12 amino acids. CDR3 sequence (DNA): TGTGCCAGTAGTATGGGGCCGTCGCCCCAGCATTTT. Translation gives CASSMGPSPQHF. The full variable domain, completed using reference TRBV19 and TRBJ1-5, is DGGITQSPKYLFRKEGQNVTLSCEQNLNHDAMYWYRQDPGQGLRLIYYSQIVNDFQKGDIAEGYSVSREKKESFPLTVTSAQKNPTAFYLCASSMGPSPQHFGDGTRLSIL.

This chain joins TRBV5-1 and TRBJ2-7; the match to TRBD2 covers 7 bases. The V segment lost 4 bases and the J segment 2 bases; nucleotides outside the gene matches: 15. The CDR3 consists of 17 residues. Germline V gives CDR1 SGHRS, CDR2 YFSETQ. This chain's CDR3 is CASSRRGLGGPPYEQYF. In DNA form, the CDR3 reads TGCGCCAGCAGCCGCCGGGGACTGGGAGGGCCCCCCTACGAGCAGTACTTC.

This CDR3 reads CASSLALHF. The CDR3 nucleotides are TGTGCCAGCAGCTTAGCACTCCACTTT. This chain uses TRBV7-9 with TRBJ1-6; D not resolved. Germline V gives CDR1 SEHNR, CDR2 FQNEAQ (reference sequence). Trimming took off 0 bases at V and 16 bases at J, with 1 base between the two ends. The CDR3 consists of 9 residues.

The count of this clonotype is one. The conserved phenylalanine or tryptophan normally closing the CDR3 is absent here, so this likely arose from a read error. This chain links TRBV2 with TRBJ2-3; D is undetermined. V was trimmed by 4 bases and J by 0 bases, leaving 11 bases between them. This CDR3 is built from 15 residues. Germline V gene sequence: CDR1 SNHLY, CDR2 FYNNEI. CDR3 DNA: TGTGCCAGCAGTGGAGCAGGTTCTAGCACAGATACGCAGTATCTC. The encoded protein is CASSGAGSSTDTQYL.

This clonotype appeared a single time. The chain combines TRBV20-1 with TRBJ2-5; TRBD2 agrees at 8 bases. Trimming at V came to 3 bases and at J to 5 bases, leaving 5 bases not matched to a gene. The CDR3 extends over 13 amino acids. Germline lookup yields CDR1 DFQATT and CDR2 SNEGSKA (reference sequence). In DNA, the CDR3 is TGCAGTGCTAGGACTAGCGCTAGGGAGACCCAGTACTTC. Amino acids: CSARTSARETQYF.

Comment on this clonotype: A read error may account for a junction end that differs from germline. V usage is TRBV7-7 and J usage is TRBJ2-5; D is unclear. This CDR3 is 13 amino acids long. Germline assignment: CDR1 SSHAT and CDR2 FNYEAQ (reference sequence). The CDR3 protein is CASSQINQETQYF. The DNA of the CDR3 is TGTGCTAGCAGCCAGATTAACCAAGAGACCCAGTACTTC.

The V call is TRBV9, the J call TRBJ2-1; the match to TRBD2 covers 13 bases. Per the germline V gene, CDR1 is SGDLS and CDR2 is YYNGEE. With V trimmed by 0 bases and J by 0 bases, 6 bases remained unmatched. This CDR3 has 19 amino acids. Here the CDR3 DNA reads TGTGCCAGCAGCGTAGCGACTAGCGGGAGGCCCAACTCCTACAATGAGCAGTTCTTC. The encoded protein is CASSVATSGRPNSYNEQFF.

This clonotype was picked up a small number of times. The gene calls are TRBV10-3 and TRBJ2-2; perhaps TRBD1 as D (5 bases). Trimming pared 6 bases from V and 7 bases from J, leaving 12 bases between. The germline gives CDR1 ENHRY, CDR2 SYGVKD. The CDR3 is 13 amino acids. The CDR3 DNA sequence: TGTGCCATCAGCCCGGGTAGGGGCGGGGAGCTGTTTTTT. Amino acids: CAISPGRGGELFF.

The chain carries TRBV7-9 and TRBJ2-7; 12 bases agree with TRBD1. Germline CDR1 is SEHNR and CDR2 is FQNEAQ (reference sequence). The ends lost 4 bases at V and 5 bases at J; junction bases unmatched: 0. The CDR3 extends over 13 amino acids. The CDR3 DNA reads TGTGCCAGCAGCTGGGACAGGGGGCACGAGCAGTACTTC. Its translation is CASSWDRGHEQYF. The full variable domain, in which reference TRBV7-9 and TRBJ2-7 provide the parts outside the CDR3, is DTGVSQNPRHKITKRGQNVTFRCDPISEHNRLYWYRQTLGQGPEFLTYFQNEAQLEKSRLLSDRFSAERPKGSFSTLEIQRTEQGDSAMYLCASSWDRGHEQYFGPGTRLTVT.

This chain uses TRBV20-1 with TRBJ1-2, with unresolved D. Germline V gives CDR1 DFQATT, CDR2 SNEGSKA (reference sequence). This CDR3 spans 12 amino acids. DNA of the CDR3: TGCAGCGGCGGAGAGAATTCCTATGGCTACACCTTC. Protein product: CSGGENSYGYTF.

This clonotype was picked up many times. The V gene is TRBV10-3, the J gene TRBJ1-5; D possibly corresponds to TRBD1 (6 bases). Germline assignment: CDR1 ENHRY and CDR2 SYGVKD. The CDR3 runs 14 residues. Trimming took 3 bases from V and 6 from J, leaving 12 bases between them. In nucleotides, the CDR3 is TGTGCCATCAGTGAAGAAACAGGGATTCAGCCCCAGCATTTT. It specifies CAISEETGIQPQHF.